This TCR beta chain was captured by sequencing in a study of cytomegalovirus exposure and HLA in healthy donors. Primers for the PCR totalled 60 Vbeta and 13 Jbeta. Assay: immunoSEQ multiplex PCR; the TCRdb copy retains only in-frame clones and omits some. The sample table sets out approximately 71,000 clones. The donors, nominally healthy at sampling, likely had unrecorded immune exposures. The ends were cut back, 3 bases at V and 1 base at J, with 15 bases in the middle. Germline V gene lookup returns CDR1 SEHNR and CDR2 FQNEAQ (reference sequence). This CDR3 spans 16 amino acids. The rearrangement joins TRBV7-9 to TRBJ1-1, with unresolved D. This clonotype was sampled from a female donor in good health and CMV-seropositive. The sequenced sample was PBMCs. The CDR3 DNA follows: TGTGCCAGCAGCTTTTGGGGAGCCCGGAAGAACACTGAAGCTTTCTTT. Protein product: CASSFWGARKNTEAFF.